This is a list of T cell receptor beta chains from one sample in a study of cytomegalovirus exposure and HLA in healthy donors. Sequencing used immunoSEQ multiplex PCR; TCRdb keeps in-frame clones, though not all of them. The sample lists under 150,000 clones, under 80% occurring once. Sequencing input: PBMCs. The receptor source for this set is a woman in her thirties or forties in good health and CMV-seropositive. CDR3s include the opening cysteine and the closing phenylalanine or tryptophan.

CDR3	J	V
CASEAGAVNTDTQYF	TRBJ2-3	TRBV12-5
CATSSRGNTEAFF	TRBJ1-1	TRBV15
CAISEPGLAGMTDTQYF	TRBJ2-3	TRBV10-3
CASSLTGQGSYEQYF	TRBJ2-7	TRBV7-9
CASSVAWRGDTQYF	TRBJ2-3	TRBV4-2
CASSRGLAGWGEQYF	TRBJ2-7	TRBV4-1
CASSPSGAGAEQYF	TRBJ2-7	TRBV18
CASSRTGDTGELFF	TRBJ2-2	TRBV6-5
CASSLRGGADTGELFF	TRBJ2-2	TRBV5-1
CASSHDIRDRVSSGNTIYF	TRBJ1-3	TRBV4-3
CASSPALASEQFF	TRBJ2-1	TRBV14
CASSPTGVSSYNEQFF	TRBJ2-1	TRBV7-9
CASSQRTGDTGELFF	TRBJ2-2	TRBV2
CASSYEAVEAFF	TRBJ1-1	TRBV6-6
CASSPGGGRSTGELFF	TRBJ2-2	TRBV11-3
CASSPGGSHQPQHF	TRBJ1-5	TRBV13